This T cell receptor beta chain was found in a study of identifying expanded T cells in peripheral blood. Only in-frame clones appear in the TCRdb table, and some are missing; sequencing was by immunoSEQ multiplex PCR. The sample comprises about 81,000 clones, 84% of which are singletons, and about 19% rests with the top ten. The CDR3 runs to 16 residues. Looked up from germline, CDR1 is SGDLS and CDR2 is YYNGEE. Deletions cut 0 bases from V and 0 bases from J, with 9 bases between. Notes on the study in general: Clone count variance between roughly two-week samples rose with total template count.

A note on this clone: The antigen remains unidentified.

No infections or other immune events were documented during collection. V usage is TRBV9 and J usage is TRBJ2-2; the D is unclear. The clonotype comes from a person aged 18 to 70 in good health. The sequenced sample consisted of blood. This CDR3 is CASSVVPLSNTGELFF. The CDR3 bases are TGTGCCAGCAGCGTAGTCCCGCTGTCGAACACCGGGGAGCTGTTTTTT.